Given below is one T cell receptor beta chain in context. Its antigen is currently unknown. Produced via immunoSEQ multiplex PCR; TCRdb's table is partial and in-frame only. The data show 2 million to 2.5 million clones, over 85% seen once. The sample originates from a study of shared clonotypes between healthy human individuals. Study as a whole: Three plates were used per donor for CD4 naive, three for CD4 memory, two for CD8 naive and one for CD8 memory.

Whole-study findings and limits: It was only blood that was sampled, and tissue repertoires likely differ. Shared clonotypes: 4.5% to 5% naive CD4, about 3.3% naive CD8, 2.3% memory CD4, over 0.3% memory CD8.

Sample: naive CD4+ T cells from PBMCs. This sample's subset: CD45RA+ positively selected. This TCR came from a young man in good health. Some clones in this sample may be carry-over from other donors' samples.

The CDR3 bases are TGTGCCAGCAGCTTAATCGGGGGAGAGGCCGGGGAGCTGTTTTTT. Protein sequence: CASSLIGGEAGELFF. V and J are TRBV11-2 and TRBJ2-2, with a weak D call TRBD2 (6 bases). Per germline, CDR1 SGHAT and CDR2 FQNNGV. CDR3 length equals 15 residues. V was trimmed by 2 bases and J by 6 bases, leaving 13 bases between them.